This T cell receptor beta chain was observed in a study of shared clonotypes between healthy human individuals. It was CD45RO-negative cells, positively selected for CCR7, that made up naive CD8 cells, with terminally differentiated effector memory CD45RA+ cells excluded. General study results and limits: In contrast to clonotypes shared by all four donors, non-shared clonotypes had lower generation probabilities. Donor scarcity curtailed the genetic and exposure-history diversity represented herein. Naive CD4 clonotype sharing across a handful of donors was 5% to 6%.

Original handling: Without quality scores, immunoSEQ junctional reads could not be filtered like full-length reads. Here immunoSEQ multiplex PCR was the method, and the copy in TCRdb shows in-frame clones only, minus some. The DNA was the basis for D and trimming; V, J and clone size are from that table. The data show around 2,000,000 clones, roughly 94% seen once. Points on this clone: Its antigen is undetermined. An end of the junction does not agree with germline; a read error may underlie this.

This CDR3 spans 14 amino acids. CDR1 and CDR2 from the germline V gene are SSHAT and FNYEAQ (reference sequence). The chain couples TRBV7-7 to TRBJ2-7; perhaps TRBD1 as D (7 bases). The sample comprised naive CD8+ T cells sorted from blood. This receptor was identified in a young man in good health. As DNA, the CDR3 is TGTGCTAGCAGCCCGGGGGACAGACCCTACGAGCAGTACTTC. It encodes CASSPGDRPYEQYF.